Shown below are 12 T cell receptor beta chains from a single sample sequenced in a study of tumor-infiltrating lymphocytes in glioblastoma multiforme. TCRB libraries came from RNA via three nested multiplex PCR rounds. TCRdb re-called the multiplex PCR reads through MiXCR, storing one row per CDR3 protein. The data contain some 9,300 distinct CDR3 sequences, roughly 69% of them seen just once; the ten biggest clones take up about 75%. Sequenced: brain tumor tissue. The receptors were gathered from a male donor with glioblastoma.

As concerns this clonotype: A clone one base away is much larger, so this may be a read error. The V gene is TRBV11-3, the J gene TRBJ2-1; D gene uncertain. The length of the CDR3 is 12 residues. Germline CDR1 and CDR2: SGHNT and YENEEA. CDR3 bases: TGTGCCAGCAGCTTAGTTCCCGATGACCAGTTCTTC. It is translated as CASSLVPDDQFF.

This clonotype was seen a handful of times. The rearrangement links TRBV11-2 to TRBJ2-5; D unclear. The CDR3 is made up of 12 amino acids. Between the trimmed V and J ends, which lost 1 base and 5 bases, there was a span of 5 bases. Germline CDR1 SGHAT, CDR2 FQNNGV. CDR3 protein: CASSLARETQYF. In DNA, the CDR3 is TGTGCCAGCAGCTTAGCCAGGGAGACCCAGTACTTC.

The chain employs TRBV29-1 and TRBJ2-3; TRBD2 matches at 8 bases. The CDR3 sequence is 13 residues long. Per the germline V gene, CDR1 is SQVTM and CDR2 is ANQGSEA. V gave up 8 bases and J gave up 5 bases; unmatched junction bases: 9. CDR3 sequence: CSSDESGRDTQYF. The CDR3 nucleotides are TGCAGCTCCGATGAAAGCGGGAGAGATACGCAGTATTTT.

The CDR3 loop is CASSQDWLAGYYEQYF. CDR3 nucleotide sequence: TGTGCCAGCAGCCAAGATTGGCTAGCGGGTTACTACGAGCAGTACTTC. The chain joins TRBV4-2 to TRBJ2-7; 8 bases agree with TRBD2. The CDR3 is made up of 16 amino acids. Losses at the gene ends were 0 bases for V and 3 bases for J; bases not matched to a gene: 7. Germline V CDR1 and CDR2: LGHNA, YNFKEQ.

Turning to this clonotype: This could be a read error, since a much larger clone is one nucleotide away. V and J are TRBV10-3 and TRBJ1-2; maybe TRBD1 (6 bases). Trimming left V 6 bases short and J 3 bases short, with 20 bases between. The length of the CDR3 is 16 residues. The V gene's germline CDR1 is ENHRY and CDR2 SYGVKD. As DNA, the CDR3 is TGTGCCATCAGAGATCCCGCCAGGGGAGAGGACTATGGCTACACCTTC. Encoded protein: CAIRDPARGEDYGYTF.

The V and J genes are TRBV24-1 and TRBJ2-2; weak D call: TRBD1 (6 bases). The V end was cut by 2 bases, the J end by 0 bases, with 12 bases between. This CDR3 is 17 amino acids long. Germline-derived CDR1 and CDR2 are KGHDR and SFDVKD. CDR3 DNA sequence: TGTGCCACCAGTGATTCGTCACAGGGATCGAACACCGGGGAGCTGTTTTTT. Translated, it gives CATSDSSQGSNTGELFF.

With regard to this clonotype: The conserved phenylalanine or tryptophan normally closing the CDR3 is absent here, so this likely arose from a read error. V gene TRBV11-3 combines with J gene TRBJ2-3; tentatively, D is TRBD1 or TRBD2 (5 bases each). V lost 3 bases and J 0 bases, leaving 10 bases between the germline ends. The CDR3 contains 15 residues. Germline V gives CDR1 SGHNT, CDR2 YENEEA. The CDR3 DNA reads TGTGCCAGCAGCTTCGGGGACCCGAGCACAGATACGCAGTATTTA. Translation gives CASSFGDPSTDTQYL.

V usage is TRBV6-5 and J usage is TRBJ2-7; the match to TRBD1 covers 9 bases. CDR1 and CDR2 (germline): MNHEY, SVGAGI. Trimming at V came to 4 bases and at J to 0 bases, leaving 1 base not matched to a gene. The CDR3 is made up of 14 amino acids. The chain's CDR3 is CASSSDRGSYEQYF. In DNA, the CDR3 is TGTGCCAGCAGTTCGGACAGGGGCTCCTACGAGCAGTACTTC.

Remarks on this clonotype: Relative to the germline gene, one junction end is altered; a read error may explain this. The gene calls are TRBV20-1 and TRBJ2-5; D is possibly TRBD2 (5 bases). Germline V CDR1 and CDR2: DFQATT, SNEGSKA (reference sequence). There are 13 residues in the CDR3. CDR3 DNA: TGCAGTGCTAGAGAGTTTGGAGGAGAGACCCTGTACTTC. It translates to CSAREFGGETLYF.

The chain recombines TRBV11-2 with TRBJ2-7; the match to TRBD2 covers 10 bases. The junction had 7 bases not matched to a gene; V was cut back by 5 bases and J by 3 bases. The CDR3 extends over 15 amino acids. Germline-derived CDR1 and CDR2 are SGHAT and FQNNGV. CDR3 loop: CASSPAGLALYEQYF. The CDR3 DNA follows: TGTGCCAGCAGCCCCGCGGGACTAGCGCTCTACGAGCAGTACTTC.

As concerns this clonotype: Mismatch with germline at one junction end may stem from a read error. The rearrangement uses TRBV11-2 and TRBJ2-2; no firm D call. CDR3 length: 14 amino acids. Germline V gene sequence: CDR1 SGHAT, CDR2 FQNNGV. CDR3 in amino acids: CASSLGEGTGELFF. DNA for the CDR3: TGTGCTAGCAGCTTAGGCGAAGGTACCGGGGAGCTGTTTTTT.

The chain has TRBV12-3 or TRBV12-4 and TRBJ2-2; D possibly corresponds to TRBD1 (6 bases). The CDR3 runs 13 residues. Trimming left V 6 bases short and J 5 bases short, with 10 bases between. Here the CDR3 DNA reads TGTGCCAGCAGGGACAGCGTGACCGGGGAGCTGTTTTTT. Its protein is CASRDSVTGELFF.